This TCR beta chain is drawn from a study of early T cells in non-severe SARS-CoV-2 infection (dated by TCRdb to 2020 to 2022). For the study in its entirety: Because TCR sequencing was done on bulk RNA from unsorted whole blood, the alpha and beta chains could not be paired. What the authors observed across the whole study: Matching against VDJdb was skewed toward anti-spike CD8 responses, likely underestimated virus-specific expansions, and missed private and CD4 specificities.

The receptor library was made with 5' RACE. Sequencing used a NextSeq 500. The TCR library protocol attached unique molecular identifiers to individual cDNA molecules to correct for sequencing error and PCR bias. Both TCR alpha and beta chains were sequenced, and tight co-correlation was observed between alpha and beta sequence abundances in each sample. Regarding the original processing steps: V gene, J gene and CDR3 annotation of TCR sequences was performed with Decombinator V4. Expanded TCRs were defined as changing significantly between any two time points under a Poisson model with p below 0.0001. TCR abundances were normalised to the total number of TCRs sequenced per sample and were expressed as counts per million. MAIT TCRs were defined by TRAV1-2 paired with TRAJ12, TRAJ20 or TRAJ33, and iNKT TCRs by TRAV10 paired with TRAJ18. VDJdb, accessed 1 November 2021, was searched for CMV, EBV and SARS-CoV-2 annotated TCRs, with TCRs annotated for multiple antigens excluded. TCRdb reworked the public reads: Q25 trimming with fastp, MiXCR clone assembly, productive beta chains retained. CDR3 protein duplicates are merged, each entry listing the most common genes and DNA. None of the V and J calls come from the authors' own analysis; TCRdb made them. Present in this sample are about 33,000 distinct CDR3 sequences, approximately 5.3% of which were seen just once. 10% to 15% of the sample goes to the ten largest clones.

The CDR3 covers 19 residues, taking in both the cysteine and the phenylalanine. Just CDR3 DNA is preserved here, 57 bases in frame from base 1. Clipping removes 2 bases from V and 6 bases from J, with 17 as the unmatched junction base count. CDR1 MRHNA and CDR2 SNTAGT are derived from the germline V gene. To note about this clonotype: The specificity of this receptor is unknown. No much larger clone exists at a distance of one base, and base qualities are not known.

This was a case-control study nested in a cohort of healthcare workers in London, UK, who had nasopharyngeal swab PCR tests and blood samples taken every week. Between 23 and 31 March 2020, the week of the UK lockdown, healthcare workers were enrolled and then followed up weekly for as long as 16 weeks. This sequence was found in an adult who was a healthcare worker with PCR-confirmed SARS-CoV-2 infection or an uninfected control (not recorded which). The chain joins TRBV6-4 to TRBJ2-3, with 10 central nucleotides matching TRBD2. The sample consisted of whole blood. The CDR3 sequence is CASSDDRPSSGGVTDTQYF. The nucleotide sequence reads as follows: TGTGCCAGCAGTGACGACCGGCCTTCCAGCGGGGGGGTGACGGATACGCAGTATTTT.